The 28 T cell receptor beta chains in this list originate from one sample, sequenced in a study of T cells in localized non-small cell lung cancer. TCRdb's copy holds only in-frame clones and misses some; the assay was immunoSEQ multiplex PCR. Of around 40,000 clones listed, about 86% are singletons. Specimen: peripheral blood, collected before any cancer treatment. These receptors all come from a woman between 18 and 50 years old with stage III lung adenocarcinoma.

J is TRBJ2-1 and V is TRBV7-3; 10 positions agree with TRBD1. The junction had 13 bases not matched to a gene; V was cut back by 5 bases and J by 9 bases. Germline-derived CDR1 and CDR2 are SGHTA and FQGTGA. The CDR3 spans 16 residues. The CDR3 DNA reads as TGTGCCAGCAGCATCTCCGGGACAGGGGTTAGGGGTGAGCAGTTCTTC. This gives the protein CASSISGTGVRGEQFF.

CDR3 nucleotide sequence: TGTGCCAGCAGTGAAGCGGCGGGTGGGGAGTTCTTC. It codes for CASSEAAGGEFF. This sequence joins TRBV6-1 and TRBJ2-1, with D perhaps TRBD2 (5 bases). Trimming shortened V by 0 bases and J by 14 bases, and 11 bases separated the two germline ends. This CDR3 contains 12 residues. In germline, CDR1 is MNHNS, CDR2 SASEGT.

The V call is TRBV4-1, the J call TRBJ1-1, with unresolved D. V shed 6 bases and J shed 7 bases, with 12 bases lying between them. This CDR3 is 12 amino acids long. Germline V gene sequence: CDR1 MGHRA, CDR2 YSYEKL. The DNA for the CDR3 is TGCGCCAGCAGAAAGGTAAACGGTGAAGCTTTCTTT. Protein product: CASRKVNGEAFF.

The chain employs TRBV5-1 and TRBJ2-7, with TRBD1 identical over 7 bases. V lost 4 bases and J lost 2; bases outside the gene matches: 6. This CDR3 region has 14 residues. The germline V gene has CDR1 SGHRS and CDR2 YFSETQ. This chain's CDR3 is CASSPRGSPYEQYF. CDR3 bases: TGCGCCAGCAGCCCCAGGGGGTCCCCCTACGAGCAGTACTTC.

CDR3 nucleotides: TGTGCCACCTCCCCAGGGCCCCATGGCTACACCTTC. Protein: CATSPGPHGYTF. The chain combines TRBV6-6 with TRBJ1-2; TRBD1 is a possible D gene (5 bases). The CDR3 runs 12 residues. Germline CDR1 is MNHNY and CDR2 is SVGAGI (reference sequence). Trimming stripped 10 bases from V and 6 bases from J, with 15 bases between.

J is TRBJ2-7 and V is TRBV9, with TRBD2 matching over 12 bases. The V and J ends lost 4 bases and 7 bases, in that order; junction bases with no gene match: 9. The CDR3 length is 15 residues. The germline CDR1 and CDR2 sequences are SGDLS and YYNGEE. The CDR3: CASSPRLAGEGEQYF. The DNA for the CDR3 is TGTGCCAGCAGCCCGAGACTAGCGGGGGAAGGGGAGCAGTACTTC.

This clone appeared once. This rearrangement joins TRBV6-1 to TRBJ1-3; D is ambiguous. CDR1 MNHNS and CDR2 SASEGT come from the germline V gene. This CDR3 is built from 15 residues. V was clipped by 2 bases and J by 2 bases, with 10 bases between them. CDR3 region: CASSESPRTGNTIYF. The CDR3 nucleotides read TGTGCCAGCAGTGAATCGCCCAGAACTGGAAACACCATATATTTT.

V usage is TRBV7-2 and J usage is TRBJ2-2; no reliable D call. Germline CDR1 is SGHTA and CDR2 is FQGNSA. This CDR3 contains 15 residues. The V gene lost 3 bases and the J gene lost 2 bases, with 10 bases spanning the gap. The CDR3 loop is CASSLNWGNTGELFF. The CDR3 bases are TGTGCCAGCAGCTTGAACTGGGGAAACACCGGGGAGCTGTTTTTT.

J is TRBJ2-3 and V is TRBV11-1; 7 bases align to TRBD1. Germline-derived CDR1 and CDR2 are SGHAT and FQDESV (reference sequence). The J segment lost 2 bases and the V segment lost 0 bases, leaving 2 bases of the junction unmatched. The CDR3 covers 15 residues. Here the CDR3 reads CASSLAGQITDTQYF. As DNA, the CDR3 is TGTGCCAGCAGCTTAGCGGGACAGATCACAGATACGCAGTATTTT.

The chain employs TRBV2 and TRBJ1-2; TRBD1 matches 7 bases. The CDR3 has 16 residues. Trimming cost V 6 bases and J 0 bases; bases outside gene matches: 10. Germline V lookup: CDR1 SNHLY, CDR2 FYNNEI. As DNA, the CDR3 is TGTGCCAGCAGCCGGCGAGGGGGCGAGGCTAACTATGGCTACACCTTC. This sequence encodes CASSRRGGEANYGYTF. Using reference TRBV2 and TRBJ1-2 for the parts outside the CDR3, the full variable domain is EPEVTQTPSHQVTQMGQEVILRCVPISNHLYFYWYRQILGQKVEFLVSFYNNEISEKSEIFDDQFSVERPDGSNFTLKIRSTKLEDSAMYFCASSRRGGEANYGYTFGSGTRLTVV.

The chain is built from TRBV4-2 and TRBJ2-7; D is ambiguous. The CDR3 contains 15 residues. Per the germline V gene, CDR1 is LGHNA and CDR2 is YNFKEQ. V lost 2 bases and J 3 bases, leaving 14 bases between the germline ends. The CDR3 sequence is CASSQLNFEGYEQYF. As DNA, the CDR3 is TGTGCCAGCAGCCAACTTAACTTTGAAGGCTACGAGCAGTACTTC.

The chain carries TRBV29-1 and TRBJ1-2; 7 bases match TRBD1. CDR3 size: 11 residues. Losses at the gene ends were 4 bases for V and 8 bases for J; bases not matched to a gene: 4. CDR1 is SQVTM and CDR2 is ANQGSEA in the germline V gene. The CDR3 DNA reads TGCAGCGTTGGGGCAGGGGGAGGCTACACCTTC. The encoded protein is CSVGAGGGYTF.

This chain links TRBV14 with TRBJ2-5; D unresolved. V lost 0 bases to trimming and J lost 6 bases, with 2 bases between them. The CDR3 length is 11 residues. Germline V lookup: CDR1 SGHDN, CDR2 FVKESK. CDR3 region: CASSQEQTQYF. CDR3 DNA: TGTGCCAGCAGCCAAGAGCAGACCCAGTACTTC.

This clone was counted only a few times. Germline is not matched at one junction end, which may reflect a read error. The CDR3 loop reads CASSLDTGQPQHF. The DNA for the CDR3 is TGTGCTAGCAGCCTGGACACGGGACAGCCCCAGCATTTT. The gene calls are TRBV7-7 and TRBJ1-5; perhaps TRBD1 as D (5 bases). The CDR3 has 13 amino acids. Germline CDR1 and CDR2: SSHAT and FNYEAQ (reference sequence). The variable domain in full, with the rest retrieved from reference TRBV7-7 and TRBJ1-5, is GAGVSQSPRYKVTKRGQDVTLRCDPISSHATLYWYQQALGQGPEFLTYFNYEAQPDKSGLPSDRFSAERPEGSISTLTIQRTEQRDSAMYRCASSLDTGQPQHFGDGTRLSIL.

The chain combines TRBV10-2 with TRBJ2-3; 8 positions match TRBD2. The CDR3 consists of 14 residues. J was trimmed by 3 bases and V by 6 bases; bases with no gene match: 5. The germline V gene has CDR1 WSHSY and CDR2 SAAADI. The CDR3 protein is CASSLGGATDTQYF. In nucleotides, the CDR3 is TGCGCCAGCAGCCTCGGGGGGGCAACAGATACGCAGTATTTT.

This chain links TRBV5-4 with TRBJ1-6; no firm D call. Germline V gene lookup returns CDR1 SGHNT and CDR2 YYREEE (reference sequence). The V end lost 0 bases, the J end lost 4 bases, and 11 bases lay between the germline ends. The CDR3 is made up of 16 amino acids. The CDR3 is CASSLGRSTYNSPLHF. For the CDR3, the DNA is TGTGCCAGCAGCTTGGGGCGAAGCACATATAATTCACCCCTCCACTTT.

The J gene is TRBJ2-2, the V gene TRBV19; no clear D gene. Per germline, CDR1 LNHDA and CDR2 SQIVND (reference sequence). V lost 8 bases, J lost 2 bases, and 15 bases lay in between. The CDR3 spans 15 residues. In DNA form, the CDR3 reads TGTGCCAGTTCCCCGTCCGCAACTAACACCGGGGAGCTGTTTTTT. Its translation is CASSPSATNTGELFF.

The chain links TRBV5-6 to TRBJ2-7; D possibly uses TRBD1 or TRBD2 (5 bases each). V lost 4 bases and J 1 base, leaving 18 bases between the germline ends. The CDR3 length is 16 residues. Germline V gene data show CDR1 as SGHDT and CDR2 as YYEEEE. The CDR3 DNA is TGTGCCAGCAGCCAAACGTGGGCAGGGAGATCCTACGAGCAGTACTTC. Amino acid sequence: CASSQTWAGRSYEQYF.

The CDR3 bases are TGCGCCAGCAGCTTGGAAGCGAGCGGGGCTTACGGTTACGAGCAGTACTTC. This translates into CASSLEASGAYGYEQYF. The chain employs TRBV5-1 and TRBJ2-7, with 7 bases fitting TRBD2. V lost 0 bases, J lost 4 bases, and 13 bases stayed unmatched. This CDR3 is built from 17 residues. Germline loops: CDR1 SGHRS, CDR2 YFSETQ.

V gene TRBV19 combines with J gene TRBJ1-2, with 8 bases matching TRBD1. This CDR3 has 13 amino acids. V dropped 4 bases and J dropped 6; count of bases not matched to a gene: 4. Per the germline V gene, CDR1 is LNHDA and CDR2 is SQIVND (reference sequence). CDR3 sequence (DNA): TGTGCCAGTAGTACCGACAGGGGCCATGGCTACACCTTC. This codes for CASSTDRGHGYTF.

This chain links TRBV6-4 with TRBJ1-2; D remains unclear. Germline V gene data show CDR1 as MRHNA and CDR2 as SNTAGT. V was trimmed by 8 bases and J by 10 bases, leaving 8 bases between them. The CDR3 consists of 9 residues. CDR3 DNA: TGTGCCAGCTCCCCCCCCTACACCTTC. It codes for CASSPPYTF.

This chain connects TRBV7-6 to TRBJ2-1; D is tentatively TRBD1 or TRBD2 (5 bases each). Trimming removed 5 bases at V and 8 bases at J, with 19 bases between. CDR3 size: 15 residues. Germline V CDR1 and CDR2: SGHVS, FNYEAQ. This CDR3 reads CASSPVGASSHEQFF. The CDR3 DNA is TGTGCCAGCAGCCCCGTTGGGGCTAGCTCGCATGAGCAGTTCTTC.

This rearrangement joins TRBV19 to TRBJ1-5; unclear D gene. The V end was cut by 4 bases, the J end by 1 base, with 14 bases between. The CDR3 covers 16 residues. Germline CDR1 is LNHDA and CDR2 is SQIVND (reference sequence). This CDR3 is CASSKFGEVSNQPQHF. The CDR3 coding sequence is TGTGCCAGTAGTAAGTTCGGGGAGGTAAGCAATCAGCCCCAGCATTTT. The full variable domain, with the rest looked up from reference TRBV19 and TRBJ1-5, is DGGITQSPKYLFRKEGQNVTLSCEQNLNHDAMYWYRQDPGQGLRLIYYSQIVNDFQKGDIAEGYSVSREKKESFPLTVTSAQKNPTAFYLCASSKFGEVSNQPQHFGDGTRLSIL.

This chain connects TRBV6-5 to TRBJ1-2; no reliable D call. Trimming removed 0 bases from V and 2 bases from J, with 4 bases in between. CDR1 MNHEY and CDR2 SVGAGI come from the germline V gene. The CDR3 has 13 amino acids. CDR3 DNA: TGTGCCAGCAGTTACTCCGGGAACTATGGCTACACCTTC. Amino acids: CASSYSGNYGYTF.

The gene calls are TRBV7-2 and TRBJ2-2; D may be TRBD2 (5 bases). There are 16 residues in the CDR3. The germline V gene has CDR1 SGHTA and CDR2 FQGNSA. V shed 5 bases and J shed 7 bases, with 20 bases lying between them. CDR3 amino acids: CASSPRLGLRDGELFF. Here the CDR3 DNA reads TGTGCCAGCAGCCCCCGACTCGGTTTACGGGACGGGGAGCTGTTTTTT.

CDR3 loop: CASSPPTKAGQYF. DNA for the CDR3: TGTGCCAGCAGCCCTCCGACCAAAGCGGGGCAGTACTTC. This sequence joins TRBV7-8 and TRBJ2-7; possible D gene TRBD2, 6 bases. Trimming took off 5 bases at V and 9 bases at J, with 17 bases between the two ends. The germline V gene encodes CDR1 SGHVS and CDR2 FQNEAQ. The CDR3 sequence is 13 residues long.

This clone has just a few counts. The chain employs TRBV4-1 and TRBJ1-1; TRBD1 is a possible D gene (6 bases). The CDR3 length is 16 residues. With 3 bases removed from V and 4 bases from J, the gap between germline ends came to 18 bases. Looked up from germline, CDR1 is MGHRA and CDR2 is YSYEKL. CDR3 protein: CASSQETSQGSTEAFF. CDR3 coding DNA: TGCGCCAGCAGCCAGGAAACCTCTCAGGGGAGCACTGAAGCTTTCTTT.

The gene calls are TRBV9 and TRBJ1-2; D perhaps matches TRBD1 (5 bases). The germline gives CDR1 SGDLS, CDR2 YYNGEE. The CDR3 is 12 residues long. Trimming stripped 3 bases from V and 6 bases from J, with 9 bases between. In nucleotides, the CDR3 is TGTGCCAGCAGCGAATTCAGGGATGGCTACACCTTC. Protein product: CASSEFRDGYTF.